These T cell receptor beta chains were read from a single sample in a study of blood T cell repertoires in COVID-19. Using immunoSEQ multiplex PCR, the repertoire was profiled, and TCRdb retains in-frame clones only, with some absent. The table has 130,000 or so clones, approximately 84% seen once. Sequenced input: peripheral blood. The receptors originated from a woman of 80 years or more with acute or convalescent COVID-19. CDR3s include the opening cysteine and the closing phenylalanine or tryptophan. A D gene is named only where the DNA matches it firmly. Not every row has a clone size; where given, it reads once, few, many or a size class.

J | D | V | length | size | DNA | CDR3
TRBJ1-1 | . | TRBV7-2 | 14 | few | TGTGCCAGCAGCCATAGGGGGTTGAACACTGAAGCTTTCTTT | CASSHRGLNTEAFF
TRBJ1-5 | . | TRBV2 | 13 | . | TGTGCCAGCCGGAGGTTTCTCGATCAGCCCCAGCATTTT | CASRRFLDQPQHF
TRBJ1-2 | TRBD1 | TRBV7-2 | 15 | . | TGTGCCAGCAGCTTAGCGGGGGGACAGGGGGATGGCTACACCTTC | CASSLAGGQGDGYTF
TRBJ2-2 | TRBD2 | TRBV3-1/TRBV3-2 | 17 | . | TGTGCCAGCAGCCTTGGACTAGCGGGAGGGAACACCGGGGAGCTGTTTTTT | CASSLGLAGGNTGELFF
TRBJ2-2 | . | TRBV6-2/TRBV6-3 | 15 | . | TGTGCCAGCAGCCCAGGGGTCGCGAACACCGGGGAGCTGTTTTTT | CASSPGVANTGELFF
TRBJ2-2 | . | TRBV7-2 | 17 | . | TGTGCCAGCAGCCCCCCCCCTGGAGCCCCCGGAACCGGGGAGCTGTTTTTT | CASSPPPGAPGTGELFF
TRBJ1-5 | TRBD1 | TRBV5-1 | 14 | . | TGCGCCAGCAGTTTGGACAGGGGTGGTCAGCCCCAGCATTTT | CASSLDRGGQPQHF
TRBJ1-5 | . | TRBV7-2 | 15 | . | TGTGCCAGCAGCTTAGGGTCCGGTACCAATCAGCCCCAGCATTTT | CASSLGSGTNQPQHF
TRBJ2-7 | . | TRBV6-1 | 13 | . | TGTGCCAGCAGTGAAGCGGGCTTCTACGAGCAGTACTTC | CASSEAGFYEQYF
TRBJ1-6 | . | TRBV6-1 | 17 | . | TGTGCCAGCAGTGAATTGTTTCTGACAATATCTAATTCACCCCTCCACTTT | CASSELFLTISNSPLHF
TRBJ2-3 | TRBD2 | TRBV12-5 | 17 | . | TGTGCTAGTGGTTCGGGACTAGCAATAGCAGCAGGAGATACGCAGTATTTT | CASGSGLAIAAGDTQYF
TRBJ1-5 | TRBD1 | TRBV19 | 17 | . | TGTGCCAGTAGTATAGTGGAGGGGGCCTATAGCAATCAGCCCCAGCATTTT | CASSIVEGAYSNQPQHF
TRBJ1-2 | . | TRBV5-4 | 13 | . | TGTGCCAGCAGCTCGGTGGGGCACTATGGCTACACCTTC | CASSSVGHYGYTF
TRBJ1-1 | . | TRBV3-1/TRBV3-2 | 13 | . | TGTGCCAGCAGCCCGACAGCGAACACTGAAGCTTTCTTT | CASSPTANTEAFF
TRBJ2-6 | TRBD1 | TRBV18 | 19 | . | TGTGCCAGCTCGGAGCCGGGACAGGGGCTTCTTGGTGGGGCCAACGTCCTGACTTTC | CASSEPGQGLLGGANVLTF
TRBJ2-3 | TRBD2 | TRBV6-1 | 15 | . | TGTGCCAGCAGTGAGAGCGGGACGGGACCAGATACGCAGTATTTT | CASSESGTGPDTQYF
TRBJ2-3 | TRBD1 | TRBV15 | 15 | . | TGTGCCACCAGCAGAAGGCAGGGGGCAAGAGATACGCAGTATTTT | CATSRRQGARDTQYF
TRBJ2-1 | . | TRBV4-3 | 17 | . | TGCGCCAGCAGCCAAGATGACGGACCAGCGGTGAGCAATGAGCAGTTCTTC | CASSQDDGPAVSNEQFF
TRBJ2-7 | . | TRBV19 | 16 | . | TGTGCCAGTAGTCCTCAAAACACCGGGAGCTCCTACGAGCAGTACTTC | CASSPQNTGSSYEQYF
TRBJ2-7 | . | TRBV5-6 | 16 | . | TGTGCCAGCAGCTTCAACGGGGGTCAGGTTTTAAGCGAGCAGTACTTC | CASSFNGGQVLSEQYF
TRBJ1-2 | TRBD1 | TRBV5-6 | 13 | once | TGTGCCAGCAGGACACAGGGGACCTATGGCTACACCTTC | CASRTQGTYGYTF
TRBJ2-7 | . | TRBV6-2/TRBV6-3 | 16 | . | TGTGCCAGCAGTTACTCTTCCGGGAGTACCTCCTACGAGCAGTACTTC | CASSYSSGSTSYEQYF
TRBJ1-5 | TRBD1 | TRBV7-2 | 15 | . | TGTGCCAGCAGCCCGGACAGGAATGTCAATCAGCCCCAGCATTTT | CASSPDRNVNQPQHF
TRBJ2-1 | TRBD1 | TRBV6-5 | 15 | . | TGTGCCAGCAGCAAGGACAGGGGGTTCTACAATGAGCAGTTCTTC | CASSKDRGFYNEQFF
TRBJ1-2 | . | TRBV7-8 | 14 | . | TGTGCCAGCAGCTTACTCCGACAGCAGGGTGGCTACACCTTC | CASSLLRQQGGYTF
TRBJ2-3 | TRBD2 | TRBV13 | 16 | . | TGTGCCAGCAGCTTAGTGGGGGGGGTCGGCACAGATACGCAGTATTTT | CASSLVGGVGTDTQYF
TRBJ1-2 | TRBD1 | TRBV6-5 | 16 | . | TGTGCCAGCAGTTGGACAGGGCCACCTTATGGGGCTGGCTACACCTTC | CASSWTGPPYGAGYTF
TRBJ1-3 | . | TRBV7-9 | 15 | . | TGTGCCAGCAGCCCCCCAGCAGGAGGCCCGAACACCATATATTTT | CASSPPAGGPNTIYF
TRBJ1-1 | . | TRBV15 | 13 | . | TGTGCCACCAGCAGAGATGCCCAGGCTGAAGCTTTCTTT | CATSRDAQAEAFF
TRBJ2-2 | . | TRBV7-9 | 15 | . | TGTGCCAGCAGCTCTCGACAGCGACTGACCGGGGAGCTGTTTTTT | CASSSRQRLTGELFF
TRBJ1-1 | TRBD1 | TRBV5-1 | 16 | . | TGCGCCAGCAGCCCCGGACAGGGTCTCATGAACACTGAAGCTTTCTTT | CASSPGQGLMNTEAFF
TRBJ1-4 | TRBD1 | TRBV7-6 | 17 | . | TGTGCCAGCAGCTTACGGAGGACAGGGGGCGGAGATGAAAAACTGTTTTTT | CASSLRRTGGGDEKLFF
TRBJ2-7 | . | TRBV20-1 | 11 | . | TGCAGTGCCGCGGATGTCGACGAGCAGTACTTC | CSAADVDEQYF
TRBJ1-1 | . | TRBV5-1 | 14 | . | TGCGCCAGCAGCCCATGGACAACGAACACTGAAGCTTTCTTT | CASSPWTTNTEAFF
TRBJ1-2 | TRBD1 | TRBV5-4 | 14 | . | TGTGCCAGCAGCTTTGGGGGACAGAACTATGGCTACACCTTC | CASSFGGQNYGYTF
TRBJ1-3 | TRBD1 | TRBV6-5 | 14 | . | TGTGCCAGCAGACGACAGGGACCGGGAAACACCATATATTTT | CASRRQGPGNTIYF
TRBJ1-2 | . | TRBV5-1 | 15 | . | TGCGCCAGCAGCTTGGTCGGGAGTAAGAACTATGGCTACACCTTC | CASSLVGSKNYGYTF
TRBJ1-2 | . | TRBV19 | 13 | . | TGTGCCAGTAGTATCGACGGACTCTATGGCTACACCTTC | CASSIDGLYGYTF
TRBJ2-2 | TRBD2 | TRBV6-2/TRBV6-3 | 18 | . | TGTGCCAGCAGTTACTCCCTAAGCGGGACCGCGAACACCGGGGAGCTGTTTTTT | CASSYSLSGTANTGELFF
TRBJ1-5 | . | TRBV19 | 15 | . | TGTGCCAGTAGTATAGTTGCCCAGGCCGGCCAGCCCCAGCATTTT | CASSIVAQAGQPQHF
TRBJ2-5 | . | TRBV20-1 | 11 | . | TGCAGTGCCCTCGAGCGAGAGACCCAGTACTTC | CSALERETQYF
TRBJ1-3 | . | TRBV4-3 | 17 | . | TGCGCCAGCAGCCAATCCGCAAAGGCAGGGTACGGAAACACCATATATTTT | CASSQSAKAGYGNTIYF
TRBJ2-5 | TRBD2 | TRBV29-1 | 16 | . | TGCAGCGTTGAAGTGGATAGCGGGGGGGCTCAGGAGACCCAGTACTTC | CSVEVDSGGAQETQYF
TRBJ2-1 | TRBD2 | TRBV6-2/TRBV6-3 | 15 | . | TGTGCCAGCAGGCCTCCAGTTGTAGCGGGGGGTGGGCAGTTCTTC | CASRPPVVAGGGQFF
TRBJ2-5 | TRBD2 | TRBV6-5 | 14 | . | TGTGCCAGCAGCCCCAGCGGGAGCGGGGAGACCCAGTACTTC | CASSPSGSGETQYF
TRBJ2-1 | . | TRBV6-5 | 14 | . | TGTGCCAGCAGTCTACTCGGGGCGGAGGGTGAGCAGTTCTTC | CASSLLGAEGEQFF
TRBJ1-1 | . | TRBV9 | 16 | . | TGTGCCAGCAGCGTAGTAGCGGGAGGGCAGCTGGGGGAAGCTTTCTTT | CASSVVAGGQLGEAFF
TRBJ2-2 | . | TRBV7-2 | 14 | once | TGTGCCAGCAGCCATCTAGAGAGAATCGGGGAGCTGTTTTTT | CASSHLERIGELFF
TRBJ2-1 | TRBD2 | TRBV30 | 15 | . | TGTGCCTGGAGTGCCGGGACTAGCGGGAGCTCTGGGCAGTTCTTC | CAWSAGTSGSSGQFF
TRBJ2-5 | . | TRBV7-8 | 14 | once | TGTGCCAGCAGCCCCCGGACAGACCAAGAGACCCAGTACTTC | CASSPRTDQETQYF
TRBJ2-4 | . | TRBV30 | 11 | . | TGTGCCTGGAGTGACAGAAACATTCAGTACTTC | CAWSDRNIQYF
TRBJ2-7 | TRBD1 | TRBV5-1 | 16 | . | TGCGCCAGCAGACCGAGGATCCGGGACAGCCCCTACGAGCAGTACTTC | CASRPRIRDSPYEQYF
TRBJ2-2 | . | TRBV7-9 | 15 | . | TGTGCCAGCAGCTTCCGGCAGGGGTACACCGGGGAGCTGTTTTTT | CASSFRQGYTGELFF